This TCR beta chain is drawn from a study of T cell responses to AZD1222 COVID-19 vaccine. Study summary: Whether given at about 4 or about 12 weeks, second doses were pooled. Overall study results and limits: The study found vaccine-associated CD4 TCRs spanning spike, dominant at 160-218 and 743-854. Clonal diversity was possibly underestimated; the donors were predominantly white British and more often female. Nearly half of spike-specific TCRs reportedly target variant regions that are unmutated in the B.1.351 and B.1.1.7 variants.

Notes on this clone: What it binds is unknown.

V shed 0 bases, J shed 8 bases, and the junction held 10 bases outside the gene matches. CDR1 and CDR2 (germline): MGHRA, YSYEKL. This CDR3 has 16 residues. The method was immunoSEQ multiplex PCR; TCRdb's version includes in-frame clones alone and lacks a portion of them. Of 100,000 to 120,000 clones in the sample, around 76% are singletons; the top ten hold approximately 5.1%. This TCR derives from an adult in good health. This chain uses TRBV4-1 with TRBJ1-2, with 9 bases aligning to TRBD1. Specimen: peripheral blood, collected on day 0 of AZD1222 vaccination. Here the CDR3 reads CASSQDPGQGSRGYTF. The CDR3 DNA follows: TGCGCCAGCAGCCAAGATCCGGGACAGGGATCGCGCGGCTACACCTTC.